This T cell receptor (beta chain) was sequenced in a study of cytomegalovirus exposure and HLA in healthy donors (dated by TCRdb to the late 2010s). A note on the overall study: The 500 to 700 repertoires of the first cohort and the 110 or so validation repertoires were produced on the same platform, according to a later analysis. To predict cytomegalovirus infection status, the study combined high-throughput TCR immunosequencing, statistical association of individual TCRs with disease status, and machine learning. Along with the 666-subject first cohort, a separate validation cohort of over 90 different subjects was used. The study aimed to test whether cataloging public T cell receptors could reveal signatures of past pathogen exposure.

Library creation used the immunoSEQ multiplex PCR assay. From the authors' description of their analysis: A statistical classification framework was built to diagnose cytomegalovirus status from the catalog of TCR beta chain sequences. TCRdb obtained this table from immuneACCESS and retained in-frame rearrangements with V and J assigned. These tables miss some clones; where compared with another copy, unresolved V genes account for less than half of the shortfall, and the remainder is unexplained. From that table come the V and J calls and clone size; the DNA was used to work out D and trimming. This sample gives 300,000 to 400,000 clones in total; nearly 90% of them show up just once. The top ten clonotypes cover approximately 0.96% of the sample. Concerning this clone: The clone's antigen remains unknown. Base qualities were left out, and no much larger clone turns up one base away.

The investigation overall reported the following: A few of the identified cytomegalovirus-associated TCR beta chains were confirmed in vitro to be specific for cytomegalovirus antigens. Most TCR sequences were observed very rarely across donors, whereas some public TCRs were present in many individuals. The classifier was reported to diagnose cytomegalovirus status with high specificity and sensitivity in both the original cohort and the validation cohort. It was suggested by the authors that the approach could potentially be generalized to other disease states and immunological phenotypes. The study listed 164 TCR beta chains as associated with cytomegalovirus. Of the cluster scores, approximately 95% were above 0 in a later analysis, which found that TCRs clustered in the first cohort also tended to co-occur in the 90 to 150 validation repertoires. A later analysis had no HLA typing for the validation cohort, so co-occurrence there was scored across all 110 or so repertoires.

V sheds 4 bases and J sheds 0 bases, leaving 10 bases between their ends. Looking up the germline V gene (reference sequence) yields CDR1 LNHNV and CDR2 YYDKDF. The CDR3 measures 16 amino acids from cysteine to phenylalanine. Only the CDR3 region is kept as DNA, spanning 48 bases read in frame from base 1. The donors were included in the validation cohort of some 110 subjects, a group kept apart from the roughly 670-subject first cohort. The sequenced material came from PBMCs. The sequence is built from TRBV15 and TRBJ2-6; the D gene is possibly TRBD1, with 5 bases matching. The clonotype comes from a man under 40 in good health and CMV-seronegative. The CDR3 amino acid sequence is: CATSIGHSSGANVLTF. The bases are TGTGCCACCAGCATTGGACATAGCTCTGGGGCCAACGTCCTGACTTTC.